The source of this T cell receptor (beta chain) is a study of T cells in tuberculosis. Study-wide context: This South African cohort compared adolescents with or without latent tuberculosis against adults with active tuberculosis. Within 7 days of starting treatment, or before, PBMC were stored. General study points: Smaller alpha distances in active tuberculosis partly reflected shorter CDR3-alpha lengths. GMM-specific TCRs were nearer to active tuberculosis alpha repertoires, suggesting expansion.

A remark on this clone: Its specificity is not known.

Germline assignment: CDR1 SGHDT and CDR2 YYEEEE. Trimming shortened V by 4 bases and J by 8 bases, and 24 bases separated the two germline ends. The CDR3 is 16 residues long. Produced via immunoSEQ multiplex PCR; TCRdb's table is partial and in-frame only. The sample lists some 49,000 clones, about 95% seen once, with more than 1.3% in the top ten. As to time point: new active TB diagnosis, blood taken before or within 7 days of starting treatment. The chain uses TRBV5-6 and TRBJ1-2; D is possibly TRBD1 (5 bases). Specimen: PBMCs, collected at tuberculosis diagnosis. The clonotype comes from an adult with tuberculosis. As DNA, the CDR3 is TGTGCCAGCAGCCGATCCGGACTGGGGGGACGGTGGGGCTACACCTTC. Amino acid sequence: CASSRSGLGGRWGYTF.